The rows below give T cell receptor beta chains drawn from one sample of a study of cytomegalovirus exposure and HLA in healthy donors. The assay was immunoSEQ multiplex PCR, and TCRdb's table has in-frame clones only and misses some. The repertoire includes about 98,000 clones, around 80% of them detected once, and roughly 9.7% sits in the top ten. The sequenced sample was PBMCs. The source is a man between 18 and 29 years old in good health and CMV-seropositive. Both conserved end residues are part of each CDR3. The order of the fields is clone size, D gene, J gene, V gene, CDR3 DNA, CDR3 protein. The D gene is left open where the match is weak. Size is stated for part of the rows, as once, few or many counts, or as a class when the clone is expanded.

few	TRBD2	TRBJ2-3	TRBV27	TGTGCCAGCAGTGTTGGGGCGGGGGGACTATCCGTGGATACGCAGTATTTT	CASSVGAGGLSVDTQYF
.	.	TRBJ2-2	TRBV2	TGTGCCAGCAGTGAAATAGGGAGCGCTAACACCGGGGAGCTGTTTTTT	CASSEIGSANTGELFF
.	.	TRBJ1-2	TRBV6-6	TGTGCCAGCAGTTACTCGGTCGGGGGGCGCGCCTATGGCTACACCTTC	CASSYSVGGRAYGYTF
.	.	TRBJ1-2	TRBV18	TGTGCCAGCTCATCTAATCCGTATGGCTACACCTTC	CASSSNPYGYTF
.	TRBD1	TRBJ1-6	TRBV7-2	TGTGCCAGCAGCCGAGGACAGGGCCGAAGGACCCTCCACTTT	CASSRGQGRRTLHF
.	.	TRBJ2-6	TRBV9	TGTGCCAGCAGCGTAGTTTCACAGACCTCTGGGGCCAACGTCCTGACTTTC	CASSVVSQTSGANVLTF
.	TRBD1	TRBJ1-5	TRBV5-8	TGTGCCAGCAGCTTGGGGCCCCCGGGACAGGGGGATTTTAGCAATCAGCCCCAGCATTTT	CASSLGPPGQGDFSNQPQHF
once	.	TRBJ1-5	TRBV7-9	TGTGCCAGCACCCCGGCGGGGAATCAGCCCCAGCATTTT	CASTPAGNQPQHF
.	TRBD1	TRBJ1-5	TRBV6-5	TGTGCCAGCCAACGGACAGGGGATAGCAATCAGCCCCAGCATTTT	CASQRTGDSNQPQHF
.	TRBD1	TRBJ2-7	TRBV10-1	TGCGCCAGCAGTACCCCAGACAGGGCCTACGAGCAGTACTTC	CASSTPDRAYEQYF
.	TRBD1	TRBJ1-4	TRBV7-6	TGTGCCAGCAGCTTAGAGCCGACGGGGACAGGCTACAGTCCAACTAATGAAAAACTGTTTTTT	CASSLEPTGTGYSPTNEKLFF
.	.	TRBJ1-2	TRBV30	TGTGCCTCCACGACAAGCGGCTACACCTTC	CASTTSGYTF
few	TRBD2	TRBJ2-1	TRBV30	TGTGCCTGGAGTGTGGCCAGCGGGGGGGTCTACAATGAGCAGTTCTTC	CAWSVASGGVYNEQFF
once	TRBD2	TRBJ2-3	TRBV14	TGTGCCAGCAGCCATACTGGACTAGCCGGTGAGCAGTATTTT	CASSHTGLAGEQYF
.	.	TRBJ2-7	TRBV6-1	TGTGCCAGCAGCGCCCGTGAGGGCTCCTACGAGCAGTACTTC	CASSAREGSYEQYF
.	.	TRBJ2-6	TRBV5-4	TGTGCCAGCAGCTTGGGCCCCTGGGGCGCTGGGGCCAACGTCCTGACTTTC	CASSLGPWGAGANVLTF
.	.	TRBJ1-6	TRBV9	TGTGCCAGCAGCGTAGGGCACCTCAATTCACCCCTCCACTTT	CASSVGHLNSPLHF
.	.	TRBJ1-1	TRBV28	TGTGCCAGCAGTTTATCGGAGGGTTGGAACACTGAAGCTTTCTTT	CASSLSEGWNTEAFF
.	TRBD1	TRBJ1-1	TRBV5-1	TGCGCCAGCAGCTTGGGGACAGGACCAGGCTTGAACACTGAAGCTTTCTTT	CASSLGTGPGLNTEAFF
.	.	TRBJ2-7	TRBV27	TGTGCCAGCAGTTTACGACAGCCGAATTTAAGATACGAGCAGTACTTC	CASSLRQPNLRYEQYF
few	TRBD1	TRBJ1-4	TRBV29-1	TGCAGCGTTGAGTTCTCTCGAGACAGGGTTCAAAAGGGGACCTTT	CSVEFSRDRVQKGTF
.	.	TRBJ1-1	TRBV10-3	TGTGCCATCAGTGAGTCGCTCAGCGCTGAAGCTTTCTTT	CAISESLSAEAFF
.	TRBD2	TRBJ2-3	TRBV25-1	TGTGCCAGCAGTGAACGACCGGGGGGGGCAGATACGCAGTATTTT	CASSERPGGADTQYF
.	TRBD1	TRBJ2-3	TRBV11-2	TGTGCCAGCAGCATATACCGGGACAGGGACACAGATACGCAGTATTTT	CASSIYRDRDTDTQYF
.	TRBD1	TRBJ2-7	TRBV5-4	TGTGCCAGCAGCTCCCAGGGGGCCTCTTACGAGCAGTACTTC	CASSSQGASYEQYF
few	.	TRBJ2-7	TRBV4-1	TGCGCCAGCAGCCAAAGGACAGATAGCTCCTACGAGCAGTACTTC	CASSQRTDSSYEQYF
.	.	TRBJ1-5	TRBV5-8	TGTGCCAGCAGCTTGGGAGGCCCGGGCAATCAGCCCCAGCATTTT	CASSLGGPGNQPQHF
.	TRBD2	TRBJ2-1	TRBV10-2	TGCGCCAGCAGTTACGGACTAGCGGGCTACAATGAGCAGTTCTTC	CASSYGLAGYNEQFF
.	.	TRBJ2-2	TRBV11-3	TGTGCCAGCAGCTCAGGACAGTCCCCGAACACCGGGGAGCTGTTTTTT	CASSSGQSPNTGELFF
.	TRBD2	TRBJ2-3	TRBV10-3	TGTGCCATCAGTGAAGGACTAGCGGGGGGACTAACGCAGTATTTT	CAISEGLAGGLTQYF
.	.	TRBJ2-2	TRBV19	TGTGCCAGTAGGGCACGGGACACCGGGGAGCTGTTTTTT	CASRARDTGELFF
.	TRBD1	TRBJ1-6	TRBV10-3	TGTGCCATCACATCGGACAGGCGGTCAGGAGAACCCCTCCACTTT	CAITSDRRSGEPLHF